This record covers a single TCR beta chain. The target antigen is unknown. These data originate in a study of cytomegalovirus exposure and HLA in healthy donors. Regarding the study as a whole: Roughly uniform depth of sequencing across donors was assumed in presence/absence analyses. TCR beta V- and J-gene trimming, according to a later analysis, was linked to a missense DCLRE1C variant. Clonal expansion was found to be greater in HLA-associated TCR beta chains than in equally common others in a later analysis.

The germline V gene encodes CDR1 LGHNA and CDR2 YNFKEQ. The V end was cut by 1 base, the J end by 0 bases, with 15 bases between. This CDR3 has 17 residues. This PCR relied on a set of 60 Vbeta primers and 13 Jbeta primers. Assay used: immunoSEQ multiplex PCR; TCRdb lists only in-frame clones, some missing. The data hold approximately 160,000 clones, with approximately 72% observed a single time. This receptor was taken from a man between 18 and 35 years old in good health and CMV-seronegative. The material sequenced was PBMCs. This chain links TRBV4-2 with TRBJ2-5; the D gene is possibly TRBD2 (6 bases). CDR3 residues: CASSQVGGSGDQETQYF. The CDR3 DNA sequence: TGTGCCAGCAGCCAAGTGGGGGGTAGCGGCGACCAAGAGACCCAGTACTTC.